Listed below are T cell receptor beta chains from one sample, sequenced in a study of tumor-infiltrating lymphocytes in primary liver carcinoma. TCRdb independently ran MiXCR on the multiplex PCR reads; one entry per CDR3 protein. The sample includes nearly 200,000 distinct CDR3 sequences, 65% of them seen just once. The sequenced sample was peripheral blood. Every receptor here comes from an older woman with primary liver carcinoma and hepatitis B virus infection. Both conserved end residues are part of each CDR3. A D gene is named only where the DNA matches it firmly. Rows give clone size only sometimes, using once, few, many, or a class for an expanded clone.

-	TRBV11-2	-	TRBJ2-3	TGTGACAGCGGGCCGTGGACTAGCACAGATACGCAGTATTTT	CDSGPWTSTDTQYF
-	TRBV19	-	TRBJ2-1	TGTGCCAGTAGTATTGAGGGGGGTGAAGGTGAGCAGTTCTTC	CASSIEGGEGEQFF
-	TRBV12-3/TRBV12-4	once	TRBJ1-3	TGTGCCAGCAGTCTCGGGGAAACTAGAAACACCATATATTTT	CASSLGETRNTIYF
-	TRBV14	-	TRBJ2-1	TGTGCCAGCAGCCAAAAAGACCCCCTCTACAATGAGCAGTTCTTC	CASSQKDPLYNEQFF
TRBD2	TRBV28	many	TRBJ2-7	TGTGCCAGCAGCCCCTCGGGCGGGGGGGGCTACGAGCAGTACTTC	CASSPSGGGGYEQYF
TRBD2	TRBV11-1	-	TRBJ2-3	TGTGCCAGCAGCCCTAACGGGAGGCATACGGATACGCAGTATTTT	CASSPNGRHTDTQYF
TRBD1	TRBV10-3	-	TRBJ2-3	TGTGCCGTCAGTGACCCGGACAGGAGATTGAATCAGCCCCAGTATTTT	CAVSDPDRRLNQPQYF
-	TRBV12-3/TRBV12-4	-	TRBJ1-2	TGTGCCAGCAGTAAAAAGTATACGGGTGGGGGCTACACCTTC	CASSKKYTGGGYTF
-	TRBV4-1	-	TRBJ1-1	TGCGCCCGCAGCCAAGACCACAGTGAAGCTTTCTTT	CARSQDHSEAFF
TRBD1	TRBV6-6	many	TRBJ1-2	TGTGCCAGCAGTTTGCGGTCAGGGGGACTTGGCTACACCTTC	CASSLRSGGLGYTF
-	TRBV5-1	-	TRBJ1-2	TGCGCCAACAGCTCCCGGGACCCAGGGTGCTACACCTTC	CANSSRDPGCYTF
-	TRBV6-2/TRBV6-3	once	TRBJ2-5	TGTGCCAGCAGTTGGGATAGTGGCCGCCAAGAGACCCAGTACTTC	CASSWDSGRQETQYF
TRBD2	TRBV4-2	-	TRBJ2-7	TGTGCCAGCGGCCAAGATGGGACTAGCGGCTCCTACGAGCAGTACTTC	CASGQDGTSGSYEQYF
TRBD1	TRBV6-5	many	TRBJ2-7	TGTGCCAGCAGTTACACCTTTGACAGGGTCCACGAGCAGTACTTC	CASSYTFDRVHEQYF
TRBD2	TRBV6-2/TRBV6-3	-	TRBJ2-7	TGTGCCAACAGTTACTCGGCGGGAGGGCCATGGGAGCAGTACTTC	CANSYSAGGPWEQYF
TRBD2	TRBV11-2	medium-sized	TRBJ2-3	TGTGCCAGCAGCCCCAGTTTCAGCGGGAGGGCCGATACGCAGTATTTT	CASSPSFSGRADTQYF
-	TRBV11-2	many	TRBJ2-1	TGTGCCAGCAGCTTAGATTTTGTTTCTGAGCAGTTCTTC	CASSLDFVSEQFF
-	TRBV28	-	TRBJ1-2	TGTGCCACCCTAAGGGGCCGGGGGATTAAAGGCTACACCTTC	CATLRGRGIKGYTF
-	TRBV11-3	-	TRBJ2-7	TGTGCCAGCGGGCAGCCGGGGCAGGGGTACGAGCGGTACTTC	CASGQPGQGYERYF
TRBD1	TRBV12-3/TRBV12-4	-	TRBJ1-2	TGTGCCGGCAGTTTTGGGACAGGGGGCCTCGGAGGCTATGGCTACACCTTC	CAGSFGTGGLGGYGYTF
-	TRBV4-2	many	TRBJ2-7	TGTGCCAGCAGCCCAGGAGGAGGGTCTGTAAACGAGCAGTACTTC	CASSPGGGSVNEQYF
-	TRBV5-1	-	TRBJ2-7	TGCGCCAGCAGCTTGTCACTAGATACCTACGAGCAGTACTTC	CASSLSLDTYEQYF
-	TRBV28	few	TRBJ1-2	TGTGCCAGCAGGTACCCCGTGCGGGGAGGCGACTATGGCTACACCTTC	CASRYPVRGGDYGYTF
TRBD2	TRBV6-1	-	TRBJ2-3	TGTGCCAGCAGTGAAGCTTCGGCGGGAGGATCCACAGATGCGCAGTATTTT	CASSEASAGGSTDAQYF
-	TRBV5-5	many	TRBJ2-7	TGTGCCAGCAGCGGGCGGTCGATAACCTCCTACGAGCAGTACTTC	CASSGRSITSYEQYF
-	TRBV11-1	-	TRBJ2-7	TGTGCCGGTTCCTCTCTCGGCGGGACTGCCTACGAGCAGAACTTC	CAGSSLGGTAYEQNF
TRBD2	TRBV6-4	many	TRBJ2-1	TGTGCCAGCAGTGAAAGGACTAGCGATTACAATGAGCAGTTCTTC	CASSERTSDYNEQFF
TRBD2	TRBV4-1	many	TRBJ2-1	TGCGCCAGCAGCCAAGGGGGGACTAGCGGGATTCGAGAAAAGAATGAGCAGTTCTTC	CASSQGGTSGIREKNEQFF
TRBD1	TRBV7-8	many	TRBJ1-2	TGTGCCAGCAGCCAAGAGGCAGGGGGAGGGTATGGCTACACCTTC	CASSQEAGGGYGYTF
-	TRBV6-6	-	TRBJ1-5	TGTGCCAGCAGTTACTCGCCGGAACTCGGGGGGACCAACCAGCCCCAGCATTTT	CASSYSPELGGTNQPQHF
-	TRBV7-9	few	TRBJ1-6	TGTGCCAGCAACCTTGACGGGGTAAATTCACCCCTCCACTTT	CASNLDGVNSPLHF
TRBD2	TRBV28	few	TRBJ2-1	TGTGCCAGCAGTTTAGCGGGAGGGCCTATCAATGAGCAGTTCTTC	CASSLAGGPINEQFF
TRBD2	TRBV11-2	once	TRBJ2-5	TGTGCCAGCAACTTAGAGGGAGGGGAGGAAGAGACTCAGTACTTC	CASNLEGGEEETQYF
TRBD1	TRBV2	-	TRBJ2-1	TGTGCCAGCAGTGAAGAGACGGGACAGGGCAGTGAGCAGTTCTTC	CASSEETGQGSEQFF
-	TRBV6-6	once	TRBJ1-5	TGTGCCAGCAGTTACTCCACCTGGGGAGGTTTTCAGCCCCAACATTTT	CASSYSTWGGFQPQHF
TRBD2	TRBV11-1	few	TRBJ2-7	TGTGCCAGCAGCTTAGCGGGAGGGCCCGAGTACGAGCAGTACTTC	CASSLAGGPEYEQYF
-	TRBV11-2	once	TRBJ1-2	TGTGCCAGTAGCTTTGCGGGGGCGCCTGGCAACACCTTC	CASSFAGAPGNTF
-	TRBV12-3/TRBV12-4	-	TRBJ1-5	TGTGCCAGCAGTCACATGGGATGGCAGCCCCAGCATTTT	CASSHMGWQPQHF
TRBD1	TRBV6-6	many	TRBJ1-2	TGTGCCAGCAGTTCCGCCTCGACAGGGGGCTCTGGCTACACCTTC	CASSSASTGGSGYTF
TRBD1	TRBV5-6	-	TRBJ1-1	TGTGCCAGCAGCTTGGTAACAGGGGGGGGGGCCACTGAAGCTTTCTTT	CASSLVTGGGATEAFF
-	TRBV6-5	many	TRBJ1-5	TGTGCCAGCAGTTACTCGAGGCAGTACAATCAGCCCCAGCATTTT	CASSYSRQYNQPQHF
-	TRBV30	-	TRBJ2-5	TGTGCCTGGAGTGTACGGGGATCGGGACTGCTACTGGAGACCCAGTACTTC	CAWSVRGSGLLLETQYF